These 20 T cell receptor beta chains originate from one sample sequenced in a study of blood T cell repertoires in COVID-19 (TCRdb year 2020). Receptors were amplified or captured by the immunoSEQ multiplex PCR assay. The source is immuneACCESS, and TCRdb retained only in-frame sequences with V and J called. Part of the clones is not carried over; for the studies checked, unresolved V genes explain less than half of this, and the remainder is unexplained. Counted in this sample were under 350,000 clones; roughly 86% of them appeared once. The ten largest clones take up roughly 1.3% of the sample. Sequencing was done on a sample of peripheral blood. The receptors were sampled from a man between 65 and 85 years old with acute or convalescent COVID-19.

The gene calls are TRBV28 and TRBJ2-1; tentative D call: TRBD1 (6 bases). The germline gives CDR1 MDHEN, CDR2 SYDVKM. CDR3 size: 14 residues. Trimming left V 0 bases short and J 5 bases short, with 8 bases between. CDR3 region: CASSLWDRNNEQFF. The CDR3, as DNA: TGTGCCAGCAGTTTATGGGACAGAAACAATGAGCAGTTCTTC.

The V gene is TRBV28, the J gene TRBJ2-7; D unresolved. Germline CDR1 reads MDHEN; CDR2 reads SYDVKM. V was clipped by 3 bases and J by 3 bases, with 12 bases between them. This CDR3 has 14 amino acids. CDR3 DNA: TGTGCCAGCAGTTTCTCGGCGTCTAGCTACGAGCAGTACTTC. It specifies CASSFSASSYEQYF.

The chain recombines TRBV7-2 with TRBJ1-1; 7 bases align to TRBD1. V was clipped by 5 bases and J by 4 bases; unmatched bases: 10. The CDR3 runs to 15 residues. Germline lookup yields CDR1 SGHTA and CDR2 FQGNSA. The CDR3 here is CASSVSTGFPTEAFF. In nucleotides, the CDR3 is TGTGCCAGCAGCGTTTCGACAGGGTTCCCCACTGAAGCTTTCTTT.

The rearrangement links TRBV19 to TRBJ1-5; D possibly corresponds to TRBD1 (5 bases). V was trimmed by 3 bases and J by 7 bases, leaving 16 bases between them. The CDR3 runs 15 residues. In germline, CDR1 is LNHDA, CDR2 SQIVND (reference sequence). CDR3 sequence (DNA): TGTGCCAGTAGTATTGGCACCGGGGGTAAACAGCCCCAGCATTTT. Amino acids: CASSIGTGGKQPQHF.

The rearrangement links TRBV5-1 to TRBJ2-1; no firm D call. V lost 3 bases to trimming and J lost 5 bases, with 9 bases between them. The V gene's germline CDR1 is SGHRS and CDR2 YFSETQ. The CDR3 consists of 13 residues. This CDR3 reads CASSSDTHNEQFF. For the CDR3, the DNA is TGCGCCAGCAGCTCCGACACACACAATGAGCAGTTCTTC.

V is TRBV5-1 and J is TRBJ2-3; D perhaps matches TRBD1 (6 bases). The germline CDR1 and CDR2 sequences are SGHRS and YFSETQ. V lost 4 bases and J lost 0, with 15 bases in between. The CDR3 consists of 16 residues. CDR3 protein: CASSMGVRGSTDTQYF. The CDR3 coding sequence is TGCGCCAGCAGCATGGGGGTCAGGGGAAGCACAGATACGCAGTATTTT.

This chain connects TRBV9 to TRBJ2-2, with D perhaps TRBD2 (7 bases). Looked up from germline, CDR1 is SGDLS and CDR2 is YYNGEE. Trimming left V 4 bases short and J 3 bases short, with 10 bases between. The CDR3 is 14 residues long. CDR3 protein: CASSKGGDTGELFF. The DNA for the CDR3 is TGTGCCAGCAGCAAAGGGGGGGACACCGGGGAGCTGTTTTTT.

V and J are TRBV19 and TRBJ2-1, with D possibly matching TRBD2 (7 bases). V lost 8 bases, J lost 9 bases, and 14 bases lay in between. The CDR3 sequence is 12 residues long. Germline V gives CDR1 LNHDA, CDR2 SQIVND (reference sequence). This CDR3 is CASRWGGGEQFF. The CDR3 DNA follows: TGTGCCAGTCGTTGGGGGGGCGGTGAGCAGTTCTTC. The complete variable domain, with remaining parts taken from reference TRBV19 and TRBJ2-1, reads DGGITQSPKYLFRKEGQNVTLSCEQNLNHDAMYWYRQDPGQGLRLIYYSQIVNDFQKGDIAEGYSVSREKKESFPLTVTSAQKNPTAFYLCASRWGGGEQFFGPGTRLTVL.

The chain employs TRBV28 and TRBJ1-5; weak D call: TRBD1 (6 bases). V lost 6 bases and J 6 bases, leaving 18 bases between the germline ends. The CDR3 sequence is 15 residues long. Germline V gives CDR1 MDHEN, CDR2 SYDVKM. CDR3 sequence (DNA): TGTGCCAGCAGCTCCGAATTGGGGGGGCCTCAGCCCCAGCATTTT. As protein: CASSSELGGPQPQHF. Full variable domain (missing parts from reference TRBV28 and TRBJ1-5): DVKVTQSSRYLVKRTGEKVFLECVQDMDHENMFWYRQDPGLGLRLIYFSYDVKMKEKGDIPEGYSVSREKKERFSLILESASTNQTSMYLCASSSELGGPQPQHFGDGTRLSIL.

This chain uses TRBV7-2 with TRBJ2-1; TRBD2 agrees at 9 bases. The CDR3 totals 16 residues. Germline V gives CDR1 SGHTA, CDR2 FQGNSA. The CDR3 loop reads CTHLGAPSGTVNEQFF. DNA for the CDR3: TGTACACACCTGGGGGCTCCTAGCGGGACTGTGAATGAGCAGTTCTTC. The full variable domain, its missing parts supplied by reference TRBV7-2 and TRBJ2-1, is GAGVSQSPSNKVTEKGKDVELRCDPISGHTALYWYRQSLGQGLEFLIYFQGNSAPDKSGLPSDRFSAERTGGSVSTLTIQRTQQEDSAVYLCTHLGAPSGTVNEQFFGPGTRLTVL.

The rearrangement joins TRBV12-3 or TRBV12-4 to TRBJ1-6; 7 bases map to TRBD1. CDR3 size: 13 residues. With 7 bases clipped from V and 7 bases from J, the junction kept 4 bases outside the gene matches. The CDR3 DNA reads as TGTGCCAGCACCCCAGGGGGAAATTCACCCCTCCACTTT. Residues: CASTPGGNSPLHF.

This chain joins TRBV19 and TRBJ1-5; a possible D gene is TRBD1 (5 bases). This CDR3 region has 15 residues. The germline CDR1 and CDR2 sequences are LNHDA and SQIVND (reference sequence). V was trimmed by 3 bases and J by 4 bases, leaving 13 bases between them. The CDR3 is CASSMMDIGNQPQHF. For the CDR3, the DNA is TGTGCCAGTAGTATGATGGACATCGGGAATCAGCCCCAGCATTTT. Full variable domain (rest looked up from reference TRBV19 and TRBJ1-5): DGGITQSPKYLFRKEGQNVTLSCEQNLNHDAMYWYRQDPGQGLRLIYYSQIVNDFQKGDIAEGYSVSREKKESFPLTVTSAQKNPTAFYLCASSMMDIGNQPQHFGDGTRLSIL.

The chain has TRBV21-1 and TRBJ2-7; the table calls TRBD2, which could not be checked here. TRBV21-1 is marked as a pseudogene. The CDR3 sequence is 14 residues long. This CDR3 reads CASSFRSPSYEQYF. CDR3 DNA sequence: TGTGCCAGCAGCTTCCGAAGCCCCTCCTACGAGCAGTACTTC.

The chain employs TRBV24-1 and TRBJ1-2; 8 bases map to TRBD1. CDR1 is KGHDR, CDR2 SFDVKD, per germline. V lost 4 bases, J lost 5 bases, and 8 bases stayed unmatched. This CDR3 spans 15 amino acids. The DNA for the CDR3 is TGTGCCACCAGTGAACCGGGACAGGAGACGTATGGCTACACCTTC. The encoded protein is CATSEPGQETYGYTF.

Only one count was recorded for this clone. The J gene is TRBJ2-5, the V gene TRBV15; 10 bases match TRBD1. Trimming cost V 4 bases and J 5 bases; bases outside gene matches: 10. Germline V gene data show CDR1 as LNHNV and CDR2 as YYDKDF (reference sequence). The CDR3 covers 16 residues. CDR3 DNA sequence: TGTGCCACCAGCACCCGACAGGGGGCGGTAGGGGAGACCCAGTACTTC. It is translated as CATSTRQGAVGETQYF.

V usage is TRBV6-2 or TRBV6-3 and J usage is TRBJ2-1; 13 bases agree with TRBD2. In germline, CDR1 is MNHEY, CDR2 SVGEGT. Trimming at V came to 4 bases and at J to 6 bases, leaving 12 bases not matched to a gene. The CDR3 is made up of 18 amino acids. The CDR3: CASSLIGTSGMDSNEQFF. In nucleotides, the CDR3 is TGTGCCAGCAGTTTGATCGGGACTAGCGGGATGGACTCCAATGAGCAGTTCTTC.

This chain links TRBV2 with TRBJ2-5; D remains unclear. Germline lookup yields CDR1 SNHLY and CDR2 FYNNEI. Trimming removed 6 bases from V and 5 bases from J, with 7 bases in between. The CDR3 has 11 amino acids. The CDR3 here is CASRGLETQYF. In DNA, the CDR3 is TGTGCCAGCAGGGGCCTGGAGACCCAGTACTTC.

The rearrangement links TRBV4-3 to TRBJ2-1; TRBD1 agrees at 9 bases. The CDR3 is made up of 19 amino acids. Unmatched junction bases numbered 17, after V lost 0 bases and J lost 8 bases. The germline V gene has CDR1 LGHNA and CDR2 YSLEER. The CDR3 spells CASSQERGLGTGYQDEQFF. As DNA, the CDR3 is TGCGCCAGCAGCCAAGAAAGAGGCTTGGGGACAGGGTATCAGGATGAGCAGTTCTTC.

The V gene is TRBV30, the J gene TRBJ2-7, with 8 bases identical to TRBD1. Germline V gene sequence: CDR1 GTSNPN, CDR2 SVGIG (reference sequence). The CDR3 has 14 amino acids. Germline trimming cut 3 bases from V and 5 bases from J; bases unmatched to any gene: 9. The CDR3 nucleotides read TGTGCCTGGAGAGGACAGGGTTTCGTCCACGAGCAGTACTTC. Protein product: CAWRGQGFVHEQYF.

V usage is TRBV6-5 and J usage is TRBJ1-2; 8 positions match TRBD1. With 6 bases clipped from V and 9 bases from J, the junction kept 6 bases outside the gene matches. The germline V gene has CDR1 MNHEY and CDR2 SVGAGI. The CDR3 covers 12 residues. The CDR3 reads CASRRRQGSYTF. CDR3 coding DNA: TGTGCCAGCAGACGCCGACAGGGGAGCTACACCTTC.